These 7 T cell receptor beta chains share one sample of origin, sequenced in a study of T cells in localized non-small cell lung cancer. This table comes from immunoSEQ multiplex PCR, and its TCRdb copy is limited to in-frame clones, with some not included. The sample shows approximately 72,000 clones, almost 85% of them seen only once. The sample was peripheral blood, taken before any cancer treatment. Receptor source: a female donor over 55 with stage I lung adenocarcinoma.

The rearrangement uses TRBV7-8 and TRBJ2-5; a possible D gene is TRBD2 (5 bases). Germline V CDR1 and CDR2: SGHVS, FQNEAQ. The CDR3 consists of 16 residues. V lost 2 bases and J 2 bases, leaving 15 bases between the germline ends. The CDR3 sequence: CASSLPLAPNQETQYF. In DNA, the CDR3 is TGTGCCAGCAGCTTACCGCTAGCACCCAATCAAGAGACCCAGTACTTC.

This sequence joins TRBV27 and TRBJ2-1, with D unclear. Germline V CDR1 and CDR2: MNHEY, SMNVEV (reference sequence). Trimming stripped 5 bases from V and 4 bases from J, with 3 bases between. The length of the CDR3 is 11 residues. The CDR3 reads CASSAYNEQFF. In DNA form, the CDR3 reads TGTGCCAGCAGTGCTTACAATGAGCAGTTCTTC.

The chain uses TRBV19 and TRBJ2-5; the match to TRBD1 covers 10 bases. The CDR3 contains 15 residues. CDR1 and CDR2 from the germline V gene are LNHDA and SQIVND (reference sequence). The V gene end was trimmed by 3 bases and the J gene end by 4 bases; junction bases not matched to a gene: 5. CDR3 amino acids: CASSIRQGAGETQYF. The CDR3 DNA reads TGTGCCAGTAGTATCCGACAGGGGGCGGGAGAGACCCAGTACTTC.

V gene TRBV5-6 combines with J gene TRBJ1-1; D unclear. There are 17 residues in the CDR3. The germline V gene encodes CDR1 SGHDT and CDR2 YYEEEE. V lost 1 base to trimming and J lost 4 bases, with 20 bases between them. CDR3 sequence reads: CASSLTAGAVMSTEAFF. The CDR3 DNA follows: TGTGCCAGCAGCTTGACCGCAGGTGCGGTGATGAGCACTGAAGCTTTCTTT.

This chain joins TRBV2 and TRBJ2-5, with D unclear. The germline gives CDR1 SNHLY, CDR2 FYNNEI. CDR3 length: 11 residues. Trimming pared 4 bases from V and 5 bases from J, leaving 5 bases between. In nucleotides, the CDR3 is TGTGCCAGCAGTGTCTGGGAGACCCAGTACTTC. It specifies CASSVWETQYF.

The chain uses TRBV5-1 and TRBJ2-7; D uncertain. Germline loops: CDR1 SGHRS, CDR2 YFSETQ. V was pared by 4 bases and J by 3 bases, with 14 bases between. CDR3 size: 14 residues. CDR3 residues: CASSPSDGDYEQYF. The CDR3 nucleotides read TGCGCCAGCAGCCCTTCGGACGGAGACTACGAGCAGTACTTC.

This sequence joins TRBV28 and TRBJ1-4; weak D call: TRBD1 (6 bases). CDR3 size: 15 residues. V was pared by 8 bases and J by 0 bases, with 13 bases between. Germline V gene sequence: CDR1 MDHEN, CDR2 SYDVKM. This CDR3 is CASVGQGTTNEKLFF. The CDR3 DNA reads TGTGCCAGCGTGGGGCAGGGGACAACTAATGAAAAACTGTTTTTT. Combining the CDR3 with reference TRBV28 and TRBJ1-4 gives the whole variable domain DVKVTQSSRYLVKRTGEKVFLECVQDMDHENMFWYRQDPGLGLRLIYFSYDVKMKEKGDIPEGYSVSREKKERFSLILESASTNQTSMYLCASVGQGTTNEKLFFGSGTQLSVL.